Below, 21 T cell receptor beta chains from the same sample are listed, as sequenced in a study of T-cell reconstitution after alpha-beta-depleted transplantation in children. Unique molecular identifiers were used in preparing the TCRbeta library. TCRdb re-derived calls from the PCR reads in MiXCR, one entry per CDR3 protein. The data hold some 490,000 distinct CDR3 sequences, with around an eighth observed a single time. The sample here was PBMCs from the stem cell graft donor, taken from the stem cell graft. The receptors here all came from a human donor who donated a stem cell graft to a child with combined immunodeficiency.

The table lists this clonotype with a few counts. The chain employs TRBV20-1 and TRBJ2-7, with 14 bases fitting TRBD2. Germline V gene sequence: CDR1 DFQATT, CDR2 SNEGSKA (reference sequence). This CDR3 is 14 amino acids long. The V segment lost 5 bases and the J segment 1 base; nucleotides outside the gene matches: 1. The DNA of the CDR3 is TGCAGTGCTCGGACTAGCGGGGGGTCCTACGAGCAGTACTTC. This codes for CSARTSGGSYEQYF.

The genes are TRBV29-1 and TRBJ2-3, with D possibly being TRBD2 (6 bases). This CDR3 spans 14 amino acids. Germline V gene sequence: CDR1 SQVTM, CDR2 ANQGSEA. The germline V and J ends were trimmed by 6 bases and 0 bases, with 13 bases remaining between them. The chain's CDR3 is CSVRDWVSTDTQYF. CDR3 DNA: TGCAGCGTCCGGGACTGGGTTAGCACAGATACGCAGTATTTT.

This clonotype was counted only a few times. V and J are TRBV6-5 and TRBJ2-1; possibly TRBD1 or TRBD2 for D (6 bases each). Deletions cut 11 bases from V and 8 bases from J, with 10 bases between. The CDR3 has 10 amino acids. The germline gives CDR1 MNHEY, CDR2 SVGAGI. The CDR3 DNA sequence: TGTGCCCCCCGGGGGCATGAGCAGTTCTTC. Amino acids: CAPRGHEQFF.

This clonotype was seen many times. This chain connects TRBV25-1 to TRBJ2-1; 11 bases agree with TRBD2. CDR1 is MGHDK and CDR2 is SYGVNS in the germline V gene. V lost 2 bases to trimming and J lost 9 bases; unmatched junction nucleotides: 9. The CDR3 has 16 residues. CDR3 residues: CASSEKLAGESSEQFF. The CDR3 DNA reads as TGTGCCAGCAGTGAAAAACTAGCGGGAGAGTCAAGTGAGCAGTTCTTC.

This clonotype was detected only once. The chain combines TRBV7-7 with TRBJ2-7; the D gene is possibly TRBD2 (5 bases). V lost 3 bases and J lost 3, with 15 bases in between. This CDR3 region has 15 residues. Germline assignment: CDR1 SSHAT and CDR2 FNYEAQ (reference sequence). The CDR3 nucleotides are TGTGCCAGCAGCTTGTTTACGGGATCCGGCTACGAGCAGTACTTC. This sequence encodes CASSLFTGSGYEQYF.

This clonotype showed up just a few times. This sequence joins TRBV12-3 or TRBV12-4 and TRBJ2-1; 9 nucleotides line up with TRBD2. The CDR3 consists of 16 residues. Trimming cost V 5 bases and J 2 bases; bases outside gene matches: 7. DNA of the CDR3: TGTGCCAGCAGTACTGTAGCGGGAGTCCCCTACAATGAGCAGTTCTTC. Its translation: CASSTVAGVPYNEQFF.

The CDR3 is CASAMQPGPGGNTIYF. The CDR3 region has the DNA TGCGCCAGCGCGATGCAACCGGGACCAGGAGGAAACACCATATATTTT. The V gene is TRBV5-1, the J gene TRBJ1-3, with D perhaps matching TRBD1 (5 bases). The CDR3 sequence is 16 residues long. The V and J ends lost 7 bases and 4 bases respectively, with 21 bases between them. CDR1 is SGHRS and CDR2 is YFSETQ in the germline V gene.

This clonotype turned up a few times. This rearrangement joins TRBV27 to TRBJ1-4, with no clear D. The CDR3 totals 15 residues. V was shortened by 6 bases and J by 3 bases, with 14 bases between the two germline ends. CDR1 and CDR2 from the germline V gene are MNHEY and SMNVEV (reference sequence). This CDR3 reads CASSGYEAPNEKLFF. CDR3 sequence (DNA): TGTGCCAGCAGCGGTTATGAAGCCCCTAATGAAAAACTGTTTTTT. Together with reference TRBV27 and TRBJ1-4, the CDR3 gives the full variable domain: EAQVTQNPRYLITVTGKKLTVTCSQNMNHEYMSWYRQDPGLGLRQIYYSMNVEVTDKGDVPEGYKVSRKEKRNFPLILESPSPNQTSLYFCASSGYEAPNEKLFFGSGTQLSVL.

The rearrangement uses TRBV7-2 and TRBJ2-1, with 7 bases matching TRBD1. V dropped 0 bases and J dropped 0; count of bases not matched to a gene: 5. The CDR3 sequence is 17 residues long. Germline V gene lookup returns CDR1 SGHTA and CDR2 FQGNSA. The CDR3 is CASSLAPGQASYNEQFF. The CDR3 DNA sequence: TGTGCCAGCAGCTTAGCCCCCGGACAGGCCTCCTACAATGAGCAGTTCTTC.

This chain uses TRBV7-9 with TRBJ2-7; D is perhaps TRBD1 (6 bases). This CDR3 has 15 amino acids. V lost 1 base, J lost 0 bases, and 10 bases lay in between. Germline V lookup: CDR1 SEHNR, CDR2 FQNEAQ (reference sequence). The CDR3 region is CASSLGTAASYEQYF. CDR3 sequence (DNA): TGTGCCAGCAGCTTAGGGACAGCGGCCTCCTACGAGCAGTACTTC.

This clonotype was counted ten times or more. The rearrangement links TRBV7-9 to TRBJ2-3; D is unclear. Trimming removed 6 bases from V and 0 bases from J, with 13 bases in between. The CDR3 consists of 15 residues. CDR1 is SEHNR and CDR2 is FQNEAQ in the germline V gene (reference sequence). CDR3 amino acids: CASRPDVSSTDTQYF. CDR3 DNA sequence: TGTGCCAGCAGACCGGACGTATCTAGCACAGATACGCAGTATTTT.

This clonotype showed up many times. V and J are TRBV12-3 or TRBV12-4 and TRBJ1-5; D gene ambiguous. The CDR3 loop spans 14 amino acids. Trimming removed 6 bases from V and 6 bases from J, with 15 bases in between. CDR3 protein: CASSTGNYGQPQHF. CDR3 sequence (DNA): TGTGCCAGCAGCACCGGGAATTACGGTCAGCCCCAGCATTTT.

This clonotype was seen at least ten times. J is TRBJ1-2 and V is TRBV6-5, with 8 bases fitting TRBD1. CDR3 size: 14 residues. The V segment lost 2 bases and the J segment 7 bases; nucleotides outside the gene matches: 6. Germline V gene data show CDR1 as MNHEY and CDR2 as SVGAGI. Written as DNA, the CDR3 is TGTGCCAGCAGTTACGGCCAGGGGGCAAGTGGCTACACCTTC. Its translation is CASSYGQGASGYTF.

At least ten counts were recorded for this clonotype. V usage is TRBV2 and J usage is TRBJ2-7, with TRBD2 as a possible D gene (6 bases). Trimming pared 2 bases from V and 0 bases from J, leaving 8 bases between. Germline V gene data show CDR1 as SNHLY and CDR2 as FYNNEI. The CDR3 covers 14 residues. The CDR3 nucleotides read TGTGCCAGCAGTGAACACGGGAGCTCCTACGAGCAGTACTTC. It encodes CASSEHGSSYEQYF.

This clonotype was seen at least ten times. The CDR3 sequence is CSVGGQFTGELFF. CDR3 coding DNA: TGCAGCGTTGGGGGGCAGTTCACCGGGGAGCTGTTTTTT. V is TRBV29-1 and J is TRBJ2-2, with D possibly matching TRBD1 (6 bases). This CDR3 comprises 13 residues. Deletions cut 4 bases from V and 4 bases from J, with 10 bases between. Germline V gives CDR1 SQVTM, CDR2 ANQGSEA.

The CDR3 DNA reads as TGCAGTGCTAGAGATGTAGCGGGAGTTAACGAGCAGTACTTC. It encodes CSARDVAGVNEQYF. The rearrangement joins TRBV20-1 to TRBJ2-7, with 9 bases matching TRBD2. V gave up 0 bases and J gave up 5 bases; unmatched junction bases: 5. CDR3 size: 14 residues. Germline V gene sequence: CDR1 DFQATT, CDR2 SNEGSKA (reference sequence).

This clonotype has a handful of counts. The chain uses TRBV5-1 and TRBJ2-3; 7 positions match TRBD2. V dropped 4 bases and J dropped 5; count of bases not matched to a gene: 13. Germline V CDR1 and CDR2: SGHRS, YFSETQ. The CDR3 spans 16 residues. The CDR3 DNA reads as TGCGCCAGCAGCATCGGACTAGGCGGTATTGGAGATACGCAGTATTTT. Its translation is CASSIGLGGIGDTQYF. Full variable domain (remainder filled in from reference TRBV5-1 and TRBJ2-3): KAGVTQTPRYLIKTRGQQVTLSCSPISGHRSVSWYQQTPGQGLQFLFEYFSETQRNKGNFPGRFSGRQFSNSRSEMNVSTLELGDSALYLCASSIGLGGIGDTQYFGPGTRLTVL.

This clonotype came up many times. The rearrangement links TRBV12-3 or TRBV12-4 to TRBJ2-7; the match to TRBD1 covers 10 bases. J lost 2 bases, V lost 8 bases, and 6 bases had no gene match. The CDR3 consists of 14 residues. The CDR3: CASRRDRGAYEQYF. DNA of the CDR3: TGTGCCAGCCGCCGGGACAGGGGCGCCTACGAGCAGTACTTC.

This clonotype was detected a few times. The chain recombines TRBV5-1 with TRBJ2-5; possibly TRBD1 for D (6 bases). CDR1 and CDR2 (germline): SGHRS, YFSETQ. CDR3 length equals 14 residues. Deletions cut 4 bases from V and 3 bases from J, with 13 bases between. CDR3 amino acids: CASSVDRSEETQYF. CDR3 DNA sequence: TGCGCCAGCAGCGTGGACAGATCCGAAGAGACCCAGTACTTC.

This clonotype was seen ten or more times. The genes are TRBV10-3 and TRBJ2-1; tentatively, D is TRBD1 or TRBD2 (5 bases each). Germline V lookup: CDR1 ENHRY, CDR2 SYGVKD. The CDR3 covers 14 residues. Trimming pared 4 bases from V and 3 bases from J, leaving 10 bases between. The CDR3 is CAISAGTDYNEQFF. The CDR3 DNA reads TGTGCCATCAGTGCAGGGACGGACTACAATGAGCAGTTCTTC.

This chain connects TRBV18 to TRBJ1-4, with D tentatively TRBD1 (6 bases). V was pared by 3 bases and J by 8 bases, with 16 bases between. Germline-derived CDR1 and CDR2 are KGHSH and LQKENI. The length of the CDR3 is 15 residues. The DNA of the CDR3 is TGTGCCAGCTCACCCTCGGTCGCCGGGGGCGAAAAACTGTTTTTT. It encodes CASSPSVAGGEKLFF.